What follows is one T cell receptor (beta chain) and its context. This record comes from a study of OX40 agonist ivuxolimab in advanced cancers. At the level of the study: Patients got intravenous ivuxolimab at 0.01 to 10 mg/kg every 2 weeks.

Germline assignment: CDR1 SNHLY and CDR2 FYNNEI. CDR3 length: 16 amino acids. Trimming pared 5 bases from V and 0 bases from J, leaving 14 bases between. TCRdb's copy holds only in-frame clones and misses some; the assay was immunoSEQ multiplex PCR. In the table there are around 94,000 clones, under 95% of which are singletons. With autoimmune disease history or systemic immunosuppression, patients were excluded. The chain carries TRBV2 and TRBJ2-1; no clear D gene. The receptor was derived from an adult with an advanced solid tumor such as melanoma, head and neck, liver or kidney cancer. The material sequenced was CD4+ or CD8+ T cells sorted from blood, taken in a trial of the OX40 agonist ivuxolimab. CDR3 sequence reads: CASSPHTLYSYNEQFF. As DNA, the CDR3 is TGTGCCAGCAGTCCACACACACTCTACTCCTACAATGAGCAGTTCTTC.